Sequencing of this T cell receptor beta chain was carried out in a study of regulatory T cells in long-lasting Graves disease. Across the whole study: Newly diagnosed Graves' patients had taken antithyroid drugs under 3 months.

The authors built TCR beta libraries using iRepertoire HTBI primers and Arm-PCR of CDR3 regions. Each CDR3 protein gets one entry after TCRdb re-called the multiplex PCR reads with MiXCR. The sample includes over 450,000 distinct CDR3 sequences, 12% of them seen just once. The germline V gene has CDR1 SGHVS and CDR2 FQNEAQ. The CDR3 loop spans 14 amino acids. V lost 2 bases, J lost 3 bases, and 10 bases lay in between. As for time point: newly diagnosed GD, antithyroid drugs for less than 3 months. PBMC-derived RNA was used for the TCR library. This clonotype was counted ten times or more. The same sample was also used in a study of T cells in Graves' hyperthyroidism and ophthalmopathy.

This TCR was sampled from a woman aged 25 to 45 with Graves disease. The V call is TRBV7-8, the J call TRBJ1-1, with D possibly being TRBD1 (5 bases). The input for sequencing was peripheral blood mononuclear cells (PBMCs), taken at new diagnosis, from a patient treated with antithyroid drugs. This chain's CDR3 is CASSLTWGDTEAFF. In DNA form, the CDR3 reads TGTGCCAGCAGCTTAACGTGGGGGGACACTGAAGCTTTCTTT.